This T cell receptor (beta chain) stems from a study of CD8+CD57+ T cells in acquired aplastic anemia. Study-wide context: Sorted CD4+ and CD8+ cells yielded DNA averaging around 3.2 ug.

In patients chosen for sequencing, flow cytometry had shown CD8+CD57+ cell expansion. Patients, without exception, had severe acquired aplastic anemia. V was pared by 10 bases and J by 3 bases, with 15 bases of the junction left unmatched. Germline V gene sequence: CDR1 LNHDA, CDR2 SQIVND (reference sequence). This CDR3 has 16 residues. Investigators profiled TCR beta VDJ and CDR3 from genomic DNA template. From the reads, TCRdb called clonotypes with MiXCR, one entry per CDR3 protein. The sample carries some 150,000 distinct CDR3 sequences, 40% to 65% recorded once. The sample taken for sequencing was sorted CD4+, CD8+, or CD8+CD57+ T cells (not recorded which) from PBMCs. V is TRBV19 and J is TRBJ2-3, with 8 positions matching TRBD1. This receptor was taken from a human donor with aplastic anemia. In nucleotides, the CDR3 is TGTGCCACCAGTGACGGGGACAGGAGCAGAACAGATACGCAGTATTTT. Translation: CATSDGDRSRTDTQYF.